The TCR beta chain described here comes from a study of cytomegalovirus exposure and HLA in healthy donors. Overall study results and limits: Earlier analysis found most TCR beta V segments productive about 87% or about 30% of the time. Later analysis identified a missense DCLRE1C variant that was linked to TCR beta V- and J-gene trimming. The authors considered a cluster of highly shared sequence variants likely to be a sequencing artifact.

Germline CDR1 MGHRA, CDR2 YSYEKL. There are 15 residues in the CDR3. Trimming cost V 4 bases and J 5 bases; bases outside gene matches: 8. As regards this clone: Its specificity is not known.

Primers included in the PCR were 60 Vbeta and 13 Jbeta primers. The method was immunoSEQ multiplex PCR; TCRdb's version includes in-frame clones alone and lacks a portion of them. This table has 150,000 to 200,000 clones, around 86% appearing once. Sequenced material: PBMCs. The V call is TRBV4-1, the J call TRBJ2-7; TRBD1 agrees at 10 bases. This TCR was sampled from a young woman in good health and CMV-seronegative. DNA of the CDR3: TGCGCCAGCAGCCCTTTACCCGGGACAGGGGACGAGCAGTACTTC. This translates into CASSPLPGTGDEQYF.